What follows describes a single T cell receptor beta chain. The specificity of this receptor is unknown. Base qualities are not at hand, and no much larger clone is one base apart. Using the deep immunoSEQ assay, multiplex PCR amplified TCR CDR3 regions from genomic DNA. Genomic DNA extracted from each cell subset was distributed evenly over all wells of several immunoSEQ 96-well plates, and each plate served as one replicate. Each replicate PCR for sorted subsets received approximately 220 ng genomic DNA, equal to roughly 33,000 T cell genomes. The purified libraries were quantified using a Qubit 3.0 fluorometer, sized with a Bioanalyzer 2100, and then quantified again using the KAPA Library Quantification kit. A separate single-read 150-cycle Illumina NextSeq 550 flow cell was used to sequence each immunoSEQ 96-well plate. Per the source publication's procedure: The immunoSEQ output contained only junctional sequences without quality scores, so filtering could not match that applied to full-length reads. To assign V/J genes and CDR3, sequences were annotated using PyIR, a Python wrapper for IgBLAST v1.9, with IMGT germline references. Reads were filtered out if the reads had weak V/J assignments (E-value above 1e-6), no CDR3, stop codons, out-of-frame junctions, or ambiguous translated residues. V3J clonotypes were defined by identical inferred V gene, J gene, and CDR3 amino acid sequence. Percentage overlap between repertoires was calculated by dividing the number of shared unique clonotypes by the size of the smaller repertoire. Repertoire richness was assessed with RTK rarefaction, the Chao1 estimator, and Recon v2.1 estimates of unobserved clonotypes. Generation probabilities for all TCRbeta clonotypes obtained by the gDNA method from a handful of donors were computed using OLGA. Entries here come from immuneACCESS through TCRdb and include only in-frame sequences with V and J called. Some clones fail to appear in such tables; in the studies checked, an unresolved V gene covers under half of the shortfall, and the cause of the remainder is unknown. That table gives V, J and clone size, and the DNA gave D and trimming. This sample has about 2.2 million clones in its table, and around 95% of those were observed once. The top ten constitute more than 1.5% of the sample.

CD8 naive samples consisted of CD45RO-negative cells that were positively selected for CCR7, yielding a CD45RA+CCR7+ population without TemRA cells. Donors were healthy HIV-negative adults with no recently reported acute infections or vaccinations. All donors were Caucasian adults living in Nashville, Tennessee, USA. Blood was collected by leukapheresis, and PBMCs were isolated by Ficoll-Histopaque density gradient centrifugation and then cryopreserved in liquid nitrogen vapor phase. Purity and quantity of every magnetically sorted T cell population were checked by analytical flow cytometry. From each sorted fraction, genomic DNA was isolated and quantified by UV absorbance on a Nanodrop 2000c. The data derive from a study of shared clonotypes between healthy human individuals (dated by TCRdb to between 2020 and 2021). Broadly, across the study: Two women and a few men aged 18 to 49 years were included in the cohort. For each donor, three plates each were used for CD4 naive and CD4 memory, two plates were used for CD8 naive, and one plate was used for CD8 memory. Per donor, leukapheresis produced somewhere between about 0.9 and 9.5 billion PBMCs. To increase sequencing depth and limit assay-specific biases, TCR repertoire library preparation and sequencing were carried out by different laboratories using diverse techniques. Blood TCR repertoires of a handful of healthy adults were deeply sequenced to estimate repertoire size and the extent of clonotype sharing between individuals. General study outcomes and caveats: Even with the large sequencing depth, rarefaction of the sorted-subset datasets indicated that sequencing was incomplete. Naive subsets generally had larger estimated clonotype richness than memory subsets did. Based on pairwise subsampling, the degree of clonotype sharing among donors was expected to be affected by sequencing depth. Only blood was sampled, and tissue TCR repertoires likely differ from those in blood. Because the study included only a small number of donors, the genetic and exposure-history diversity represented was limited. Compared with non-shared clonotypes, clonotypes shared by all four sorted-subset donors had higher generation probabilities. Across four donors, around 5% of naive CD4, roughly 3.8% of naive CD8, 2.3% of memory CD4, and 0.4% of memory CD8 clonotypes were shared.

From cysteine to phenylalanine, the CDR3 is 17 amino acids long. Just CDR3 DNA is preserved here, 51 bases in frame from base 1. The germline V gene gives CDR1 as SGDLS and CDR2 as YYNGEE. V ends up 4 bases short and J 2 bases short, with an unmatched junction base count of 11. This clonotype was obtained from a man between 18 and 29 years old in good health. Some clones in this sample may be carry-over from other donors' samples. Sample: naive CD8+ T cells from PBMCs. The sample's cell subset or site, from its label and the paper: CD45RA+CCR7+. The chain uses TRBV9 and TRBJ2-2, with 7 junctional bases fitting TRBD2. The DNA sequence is TGTGCCAGCAGCTCCTCCCTCCTAGCGGTTAACACCGGGGAGCTGTTTTTT. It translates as CASSSSLLAVNTGELFF.